The clone carrying this T cell receptor beta chain was found a few times. The antigen is unknown. The record originates from a study of glioma-infiltrating T cells. Findings and limits, study-wide: Gliomas, especially low-grade, showed above-expected tissue-blood divergence; non-neoplastic patients showed below. Very few CDR3 sequences were shared between tissue and blood.

Amplification of TCR alpha and beta CDR3 regions from RNA used iRepertoire nested multiplex PCR. Tissue mRNA or PBMC total RNA, roughly 100-400 ng, went into one-step reverse transcription and amplification. MiXCR was run by TCRdb on the multiplex PCR reads, yielding one entry per CDR3 protein. Of around 120,000 distinct CDR3 sequences listed, around 23% are singletons. CDR3 length equals 11 residues. The germline gives CDR1 SNHLY, CDR2 FYNNEI. Trimming removed 8 bases at V and 3 bases at J, with 7 bases between. Sequencing was carried out using glioma tissue, nonneoplastic brain tissue, or PBMCs (not recorded which). The rearrangement links TRBV2 to TRBJ1-2; D gene uncertain. This clonotype was obtained from a human donor with low-grade glioma or glioblastoma, undergoing nonglioma brain surgery, or in good health (not recorded which). The CDR3, as DNA: TGTGCCAGCCGTCGATACTATGGCTACACCTTC. This translates into CASRRYYGYTF. The full variable domain, rest sourced from reference TRBV2 and TRBJ1-2, is EPEVTQTPSHQVTQMGQEVILRCVPISNHLYFYWYRQILGQKVEFLVSFYNNEISEKSEIFDDQFSVERPDGSNFTLKIRSTKLEDSAMYFCASRRYYGYTFGSGTRLTVV.